A selection of T cell receptor beta chains follows, all from one sample in a study of blood T cell repertoires in COVID-19. Here immunoSEQ multiplex PCR was the method, and the copy in TCRdb shows in-frame clones only, minus some. This table holds 250,000 to 350,000 clones, about 87% found once. The sequencing input was peripheral blood. The origin of the receptors is a woman aged 45 to 65 who had recovered from COVID-19. Each CDR3 is given with its conserved first and last residue. The order of the fields is J gene, CDR3 length, V gene, clone size, D gene, CDR3 DNA, CDR3 protein. The D gene is left open where the match is weak. The listing skips clone size in some rows; elsewhere it reads once, few, many or a size class.

j_call: TRBJ2-2; cdr3_length: 18; v_call: TRBV23-1; clone_size: NA; d_call: TRBD1; cdr3_nt: TGCGCCAGCAGTCATTCACGAGACGGACAGGCCGGCACCGGGGAGCTGTTTTTT; cdr3_aa: CASSHSRDGQAGTGELFF
j_call: TRBJ2-3; cdr3_length: 15; v_call: TRBV2; clone_size: NA; d_call: TRBD1; cdr3_nt: TGTGCCAGCACCAGACAGGGGAGCCCCACAGATACGCAGTATTTT; cdr3_aa: CASTRQGSPTDTQYF
j_call: TRBJ1-2; cdr3_length: 15; v_call: TRBV27; clone_size: NA; d_call: NA; cdr3_nt: TGTGCCAGCAGTTTAGGGGCCACCACTAACTATGGCTACACCTTC; cdr3_aa: CASSLGATTNYGYTF
j_call: TRBJ1-4; cdr3_length: 15; v_call: TRBV19; clone_size: NA; d_call: NA; cdr3_nt: TGTGCCAGTAGTATTATTGGCAGGGAAACTGAAAAACTGTTTTTT; cdr3_aa: CASSIIGRETEKLFF
j_call: TRBJ2-1; cdr3_length: 16; v_call: TRBV9; clone_size: NA; d_call: TRBD1; cdr3_nt: TGTGCCAGCAGCGTAGGTCCCGGGACAGGAAAGAGTGAGCAGTTCTTC; cdr3_aa: CASSVGPGTGKSEQFF
j_call: TRBJ2-4; cdr3_length: 18; v_call: TRBV6-6; clone_size: NA; d_call: NA; cdr3_nt: TGTGCCAGCAGTCCGAGCACTTTTGGGGCGACTGCCAAAAACATTCAGTACTTC; cdr3_aa: CASSPSTFGATAKNIQYF
j_call: TRBJ2-1; cdr3_length: 14; v_call: TRBV2; clone_size: once; d_call: TRBD2; cdr3_nt: TGTGCCAGCAGTGGGACTAGCGGAATCAATGAGCAGTTCTTC; cdr3_aa: CASSGTSGINEQFF
j_call: TRBJ2-7; cdr3_length: 14; v_call: TRBV19; clone_size: NA; d_call: NA; cdr3_nt: TGTGCCAGCACCCCGGCAGGGGATTGGAACGAGCAGTACTTC; cdr3_aa: CASTPAGDWNEQYF
j_call: TRBJ2-6; cdr3_length: 15; v_call: TRBV19; clone_size: NA; d_call: NA; cdr3_nt: TGTGCCAGTAGTCCCCTCGGGGTTGGGGCCAACGTCCTGACTTTC; cdr3_aa: CASSPLGVGANVLTF
j_call: TRBJ1-5; cdr3_length: 13; v_call: TRBV29-1; clone_size: few; d_call: TRBD1; cdr3_nt: TGCAGCGTTGATCAGGGGGCGAGTCAGCCCCAGCATTTT; cdr3_aa: CSVDQGASQPQHF
j_call: TRBJ2-1; cdr3_length: 14; v_call: TRBV20-1; clone_size: NA; d_call: NA; cdr3_nt: TGCAGTGCTAGTGGCGGGACTTACTACAATGAGCAGTTCTTC; cdr3_aa: CSASGGTYYNEQFF
j_call: TRBJ2-3; cdr3_length: 12; v_call: TRBV25-1; clone_size: NA; d_call: NA; cdr3_nt: TGTGCCAGCAGAACTAGCACAGATACGCAGTATTTT; cdr3_aa: CASRTSTDTQYF
j_call: TRBJ2-1; cdr3_length: 14; v_call: TRBV5-1; clone_size: NA; d_call: TRBD1; cdr3_nt: TGCGCCAGCAGCGTGGGACAGGGACGGGATGAGCAGTTCTTC; cdr3_aa: CASSVGQGRDEQFF
j_call: TRBJ1-1; cdr3_length: 13; v_call: TRBV27; clone_size: NA; d_call: TRBD1; cdr3_nt: TGTGCCAGCAGTTCCAGGGGGCCGACTGAAGCTTTCTTT; cdr3_aa: CASSSRGPTEAFF
j_call: TRBJ1-1; cdr3_length: 16; v_call: TRBV7-2; clone_size: NA; d_call: NA; cdr3_nt: TGTGCCAGCAGCTTAGAGGTCGGGACAACGAACACTGAAGCTTTCTTT; cdr3_aa: CASSLEVGTTNTEAFF
j_call: TRBJ2-3; cdr3_length: 16; v_call: TRBV4-1; clone_size: NA; d_call: NA; cdr3_nt: TGCGCCAGCAGCCAAGTTGCAGCGGCTAGCACAGATACGCAGTATTTT; cdr3_aa: CASSQVAAASTDTQYF
j_call: TRBJ1-5; cdr3_length: 13; v_call: TRBV28; clone_size: NA; d_call: NA; cdr3_nt: TGTGCCAGCAGCCTGCAGGGTAAACAGCCCCAGCATTTT; cdr3_aa: CASSLQGKQPQHF
j_call: TRBJ2-7; cdr3_length: 14; v_call: TRBV7-8; clone_size: NA; d_call: TRBD2; cdr3_nt: TGTGCCAGCAGCCCACAGTTGCGGGGGGGGGAGCAGTACTTC; cdr3_aa: CASSPQLRGGEQYF
j_call: TRBJ1-1; cdr3_length: 13; v_call: TRBV12-3/TRBV12-4; clone_size: NA; d_call: NA; cdr3_nt: TGTGCCAGCAGTTTAGAAGACCGGGTTATAAGGTTCTTT; cdr3_aa: CASSLEDRVIRFF
j_call: TRBJ1-2; cdr3_length: 12; v_call: TRBV28; clone_size: NA; d_call: NA; cdr3_nt: TGTGCCAGCAGTTTGAACAGATATGGCTACACCTTC; cdr3_aa: CASSLNRYGYTF
j_call: TRBJ1-6; cdr3_length: 14; v_call: TRBV5-1; clone_size: NA; d_call: TRBD1; cdr3_nt: TGCGCCAGCAGCCAGGGACAGGGGGCTTCACCCCTCCACTTT; cdr3_aa: CASSQGQGASPLHF
j_call: TRBJ2-1; cdr3_length: 15; v_call: TRBV4-2; clone_size: NA; d_call: TRBD2; cdr3_nt: TGTGCCAGCAGCGCAACTAGCGGGAGGTCCAATGAGCAGTTCTTC; cdr3_aa: CASSATSGRSNEQFF
j_call: TRBJ2-3; cdr3_length: 15; v_call: TRBV30; clone_size: NA; d_call: NA; cdr3_nt: TGTGCCTGGAGTCGGTGGGAGGAGGGCACAGATACGCAGTATTTT; cdr3_aa: CAWSRWEEGTDTQYF
j_call: TRBJ2-7; cdr3_length: 19; v_call: TRBV27; clone_size: NA; d_call: TRBD1; cdr3_nt: TGTGCCAGCAGTTTATCGCTGGGACAGGGGGTCGTGTCTCGCTACGAGCAGTACTTC; cdr3_aa: CASSLSLGQGVVSRYEQYF
j_call: TRBJ1-6; cdr3_length: 18; v_call: TRBV6-1; clone_size: NA; d_call: NA; cdr3_nt: TGTGCCAGCAGTGCATCGGGACATCGAGGGTCCTATAATTCACCCCTCCACTTT; cdr3_aa: CASSASGHRGSYNSPLHF